This TCR beta chain was captured in a study of T cells in Graves' hyperthyroidism and ophthalmopathy. The study based diagnoses on clinical symptoms, serum thyroxine and TRAb, thyroid ultrasound and orbital computed tomography. There are many counts of this clonotype. RNA transcripts were the template for amplifying TCR beta CDR3 regions. Primed by the HTBI set, a first-round RT-PCR was run on the TCR CDR3. In TCRdb, the multiplex PCR reads were re-called with MiXCR into one record per CDR3 protein. The table records under 800,000 distinct CDR3 sequences, approximately 15% of them present only once. The V gene's germline CDR1 is DFQATT and CDR2 SNEGSKA (reference sequence). The CDR3 is 14 amino acids. V lost 0 bases and J 1 base, leaving 6 bases between the germline ends.

The chain recombines TRBV20-1 with TRBJ2-2; D gene ambiguous. The sample comprised blood. The source is a woman aged 18 to 35 with Graves' hyperthyroidism. The CDR3 region is CSAREARNTGELFF. In DNA, the CDR3 is TGCAGTGCTAGAGAGGCTAGGAACACCGGGGAGCTGTTTTTT.